Following are 12 T cell receptor beta chains from one sample sequenced in a study of beta chain features in type 1 diabetes (dated by TCRdb to the late 2010s). Receptors were amplified or captured by the immunoSEQ multiplex PCR assay. The entire isolated RNA was reverse transcribed using the High Capacity cDNA Reverse Transcription Kit, and thus expressed TCRB transcripts were sequenced. Held by TCRdb, this immuneACCESS table contains in-frame sequences only and omits some clones. Under half of the omission traces to an unresolved V gene where checked; the cause of the rest is unknown. This sample is represented by 300,000 to 350,000 clones; 11% to 15% of them were singletons. About 6.7% of the sample is held by the ten biggest clonotypes. Sequences were obtained from central memory CD4+ T cells from blood. These receptors all come from a man aged 25-45 years in good health.

This chain connects TRBV19 to TRBJ2-5; possibly TRBD1 for D (6 bases). V was clipped by 6 bases and J by 1 base, with 12 bases between them. CDR1 and CDR2 from the germline V gene are LNHDA and SQIVND (reference sequence). The CDR3 loop spans 14 amino acids. The CDR3 loop is CASRLGASQETQYF. As DNA, the CDR3 is TGTGCCAGTAGATTGGGGGCCTCCCAAGAGACCCAGTACTTC.

This CDR3 reads CSAADNEQFF. CDR3 nucleotide sequence: TGCAGTGCTGCCGACAATGAGCAGTTCTTC. V is TRBV20-1 and J is TRBJ2-1; unclear D gene. CDR3 length: 10 amino acids. The V and J ends lost 5 bases and 5 bases respectively, with 4 bases between them. The germline V gene encodes CDR1 DFQATT and CDR2 SNEGSKA (reference sequence).

This clone was seen only a few times. The J gene is TRBJ1-3, the V gene TRBV6-5; D remains ambiguous. Trimming took 8 bases from V and 6 from J, leaving 17 bases between them. This CDR3 comprises 14 residues. Looked up from germline, CDR1 is MNHEY and CDR2 is SVGAGI. This CDR3 reads CASRPGSRQNTIYF. CDR3 bases: TGTGCCAGCCGACCCGGGTCCCGACAAAACACCATATATTTT.

DNA for the CDR3: TGTGCCAGCAGCTTGGCCGGACTAGCTTTAATGGATGAGCAGTTCTTC. It is translated as CASSLAGLALMDEQFF. This rearrangement joins TRBV5-8 to TRBJ2-1, with 8 bases lining up with TRBD2. This CDR3 has 16 amino acids. Trimming took 0 bases from V and 8 from J; bases not matched to a gene: 10. Germline lookup yields CDR1 SGHTS and CDR2 YDEGEE. Filled out from reference TRBV5-8 and TRBJ2-1, the complete variable domain reads EAGVTQSPTHLIKTRGQQATLRCSPISGHTSVYWYQQALGLGLQFLLWYDEGEERNRGNFPPRFSGRQFPNYSSELNVNALELEDSALYLCASSLAGLALMDEQFFGPGTRLTVL.

The chain is built from TRBV11-2 and TRBJ2-1, with 8 bases lining up with TRBD2. Unmatched junction bases numbered 9, after V lost 5 bases and J lost 3 bases. Germline lookup yields CDR1 SGHAT and CDR2 FQNNGV. The CDR3 is made up of 16 amino acids. The CDR3 nucleotides are TGTGCCAGCAGCCGGGACGGCGGGGGGCTCTACAATGAGCAGTTCTTC. Encoded protein: CASSRDGGGLYNEQFF.

The DNA for the CDR3 is TGCAGCGTCCTCCCGCCGGGACAGGGTTTGTCTGGGGCCAACGTCCTGACTTTC. Protein: CSVLPPGQGLSGANVLTF. This chain connects TRBV29-1 to TRBJ2-6, with 9 nucleotides matching TRBD1. CDR1 and CDR2 from the germline V gene are SQVTM and ANQGSEA. CDR3 size: 18 residues. V shed 6 bases, J shed 1 base, and the junction held 13 bases outside the gene matches.

Only a few counts were recorded for this clone. V is TRBV7-6 and J is TRBJ2-5; D gene uncertain. CDR1 and CDR2 (germline): SGHVS, FNYEAQ. The CDR3 runs to 12 residues. The germline V and J ends were trimmed by 2 bases and 4 bases, with 5 bases remaining between them. The CDR3 here is CASSLHVETQYF. The CDR3 region has the DNA TGTGCCAGCAGCTTACATGTAGAGACCCAGTACTTC.

This clone was observed at least ten times. This chain joins TRBV28 and TRBJ1-2; no clear D gene. This CDR3 is 13 amino acids long. Germline CDR1 and CDR2: MDHEN and SYDVKM. V dropped 6 bases and J dropped 0 bases, with 8 bases sitting between them. The CDR3 sequence is CASSKPPNYGYTF. CDR3 DNA sequence: TGTGCCAGCAGCAAACCTCCTAACTATGGCTACACCTTC.

This clone appeared a few times. The rearrangement links TRBV19 to TRBJ2-6; D possibly corresponds to TRBD1 (6 bases). V gave up 8 bases and J gave up 0 bases, with 11 bases separating them. From germline, CDR1 is LNHDA and CDR2 SQIVND (reference sequence). The CDR3 has 15 residues. The CDR3 here is CASQTGTSGANVLTF. The CDR3 DNA reads as TGTGCCAGTCAAACAGGGACCTCTGGGGCCAACGTCCTGACTTTC.

This clone was seen more than once but under ten times. The chain carries TRBV6-5 and TRBJ2-1; D perhaps matches TRBD1 (6 bases). The CDR3 length is 14 residues. Germline V gene lookup returns CDR1 MNHEY and CDR2 SVGAGI. Trimming removed 8 bases from V and 2 bases from J, with 13 bases in between. CDR3 nucleotide sequence: TGTGCCAGCGGTAACCGGGACACCTACAATGAGCAGTTCTTC. This codes for CASGNRDTYNEQFF.

The rearrangement uses TRBV29-1 and TRBJ2-5, with 8 bases matching TRBD1. Germline trimming cut 4 bases from V and 3 bases from J; bases unmatched to any gene: 7. The germline V gene encodes CDR1 SQVTM and CDR2 ANQGSEA. CDR3 length equals 14 residues. CDR3 coding DNA: TGCAGCGTTGGGACAGGGTCGGGTGAAGAGACCCAGTACTTC. It codes for CSVGTGSGEETQYF.

The gene calls are TRBV2 and TRBJ1-4; a possible D gene is TRBD1 (5 bases). Trimming took 7 bases from V and 15 from J, leaving 21 bases between them. The CDR3 loop spans 13 amino acids. CDR1 and CDR2 from the germline V gene are SNHLY and FYNNEI. The CDR3 bases are TGTGCCAGCACATTCAGGCCCGGGGCTTGGATGTTTTTT. Protein sequence: CASTFRPGAWMFF.